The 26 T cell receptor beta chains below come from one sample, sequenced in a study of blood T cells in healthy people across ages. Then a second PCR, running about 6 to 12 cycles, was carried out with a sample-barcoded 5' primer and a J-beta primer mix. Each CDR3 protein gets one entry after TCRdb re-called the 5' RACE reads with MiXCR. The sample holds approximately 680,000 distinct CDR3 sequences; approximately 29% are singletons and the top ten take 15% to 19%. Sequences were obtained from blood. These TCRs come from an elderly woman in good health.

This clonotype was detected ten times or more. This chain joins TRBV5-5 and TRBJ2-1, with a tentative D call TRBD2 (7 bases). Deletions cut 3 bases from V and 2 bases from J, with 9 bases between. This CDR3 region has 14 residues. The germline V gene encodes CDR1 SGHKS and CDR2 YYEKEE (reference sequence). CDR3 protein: CASSWGGPYNEQFF. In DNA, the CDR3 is TGTGCCAGCAGCTGGGGGGGGCCCTACAATGAGCAGTTCTTC.

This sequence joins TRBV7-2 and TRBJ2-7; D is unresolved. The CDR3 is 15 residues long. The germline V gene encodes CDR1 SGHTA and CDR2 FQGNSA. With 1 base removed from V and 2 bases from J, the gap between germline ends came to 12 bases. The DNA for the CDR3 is TGTGCCAGCAGCTTAGACTGGACGGCCGCCTACGAGCAGTACTTC. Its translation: CASSLDWTAAYEQYF.

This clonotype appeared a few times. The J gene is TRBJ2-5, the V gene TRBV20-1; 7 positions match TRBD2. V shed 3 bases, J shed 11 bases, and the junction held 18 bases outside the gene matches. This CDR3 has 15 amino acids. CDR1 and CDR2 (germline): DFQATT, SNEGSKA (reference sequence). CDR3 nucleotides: TGCAGTGCTAGGCCCCTTGCTAGCGGCTACAATGAGCAGTACTTC. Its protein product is CSARPLASGYNEQYF.

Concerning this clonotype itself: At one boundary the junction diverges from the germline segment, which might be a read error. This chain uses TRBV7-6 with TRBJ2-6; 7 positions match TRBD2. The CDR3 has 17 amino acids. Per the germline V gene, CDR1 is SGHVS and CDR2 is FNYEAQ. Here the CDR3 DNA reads TGTGCCAGCAGCTTACGGGACTACCGCTCTGGGGCCAACGTCCGGACTTTC. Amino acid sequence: CASSLRDYRSGANVRTF.

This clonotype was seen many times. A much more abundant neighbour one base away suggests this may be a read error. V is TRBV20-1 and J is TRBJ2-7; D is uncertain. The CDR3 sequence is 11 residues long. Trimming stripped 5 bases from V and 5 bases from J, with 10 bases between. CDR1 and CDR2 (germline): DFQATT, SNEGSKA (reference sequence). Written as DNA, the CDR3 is TGCAGTGCTTCTACTTGGCACGAGCAGTACTTC. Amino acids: CSASTWHEQYF.

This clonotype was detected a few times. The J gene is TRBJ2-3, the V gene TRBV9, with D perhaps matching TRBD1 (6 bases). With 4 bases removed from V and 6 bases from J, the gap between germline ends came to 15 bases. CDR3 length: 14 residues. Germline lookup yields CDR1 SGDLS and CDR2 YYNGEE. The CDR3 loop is CASSKAIQGDTQYF. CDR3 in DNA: TGTGCCAGCAGCAAAGCCATCCAGGGGGATACGCAGTATTTT.

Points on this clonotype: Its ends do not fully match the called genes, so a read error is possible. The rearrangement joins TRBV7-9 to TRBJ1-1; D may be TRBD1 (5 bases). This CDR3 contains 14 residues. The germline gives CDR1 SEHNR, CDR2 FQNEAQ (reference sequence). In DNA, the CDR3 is TGTGCCTGCAGCCACTCGGGGGAAAACACTGAAGCTTTCTTT. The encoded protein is CACSHSGENTEAFF.

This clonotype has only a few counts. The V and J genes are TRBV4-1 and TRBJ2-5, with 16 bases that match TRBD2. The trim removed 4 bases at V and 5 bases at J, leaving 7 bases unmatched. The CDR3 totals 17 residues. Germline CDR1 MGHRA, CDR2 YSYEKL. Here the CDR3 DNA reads TGCGCCAGCAGCCGGCCGGGACTAGCGGGGGGGGGCGAGACCCAGTACTTC. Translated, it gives CASSRPGLAGGGETQYF.

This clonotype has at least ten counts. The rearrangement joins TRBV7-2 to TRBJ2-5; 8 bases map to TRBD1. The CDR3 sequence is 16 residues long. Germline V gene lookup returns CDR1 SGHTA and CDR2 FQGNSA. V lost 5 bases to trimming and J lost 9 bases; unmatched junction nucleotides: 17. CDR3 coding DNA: TGTGCCAGCAGCCCCTTCGGGCAGGGGGCCAGGTTGGCCCAGTACTTC. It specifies CASSPFGQGARLAQYF.

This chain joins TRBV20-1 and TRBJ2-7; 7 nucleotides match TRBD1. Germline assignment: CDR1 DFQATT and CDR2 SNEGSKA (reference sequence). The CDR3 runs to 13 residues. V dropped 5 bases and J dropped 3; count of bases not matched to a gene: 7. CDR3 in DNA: TGCAGTGCTTGGGACAGTCTACTCTACGAGCAGTACTTC. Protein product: CSAWDSLLYEQYF.

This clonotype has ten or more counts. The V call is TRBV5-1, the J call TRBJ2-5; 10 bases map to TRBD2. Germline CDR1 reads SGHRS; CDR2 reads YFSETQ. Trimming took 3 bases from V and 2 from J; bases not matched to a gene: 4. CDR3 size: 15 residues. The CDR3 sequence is CASSSSGGPQETQYF. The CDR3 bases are TGCGCCAGCAGCTCTAGCGGGGGTCCTCAAGAGACCCAGTACTTC.

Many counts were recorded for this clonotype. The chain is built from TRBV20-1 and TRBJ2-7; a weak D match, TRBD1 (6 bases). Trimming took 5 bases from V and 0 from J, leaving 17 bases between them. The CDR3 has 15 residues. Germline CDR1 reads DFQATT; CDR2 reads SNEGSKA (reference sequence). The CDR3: CSARPSDRFSYEQYF. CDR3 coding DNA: TGCAGTGCTCGTCCCTCAGACAGGTTCTCCTACGAGCAGTACTTC.

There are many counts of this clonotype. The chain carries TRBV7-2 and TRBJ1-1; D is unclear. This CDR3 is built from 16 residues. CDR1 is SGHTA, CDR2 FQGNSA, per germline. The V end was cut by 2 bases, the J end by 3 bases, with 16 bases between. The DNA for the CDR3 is TGTGCCAGCAGCTTAACCGGACGGCGATTCCACACTGAAGCTTTCTTT. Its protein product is CASSLTGRRFHTEAFF.

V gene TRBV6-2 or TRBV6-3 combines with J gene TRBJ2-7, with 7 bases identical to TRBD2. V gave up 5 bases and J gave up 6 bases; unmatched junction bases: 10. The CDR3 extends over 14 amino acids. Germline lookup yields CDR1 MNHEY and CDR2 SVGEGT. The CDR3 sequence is CASSALGGRGEQYF. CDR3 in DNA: TGTGCCAGCAGTGCGCTCGGAGGGAGGGGCGAGCAGTACTTC.

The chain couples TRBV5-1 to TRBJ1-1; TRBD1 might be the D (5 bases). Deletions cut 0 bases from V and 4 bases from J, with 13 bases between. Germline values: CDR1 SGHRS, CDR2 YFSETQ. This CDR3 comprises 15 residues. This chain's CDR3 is CASSLDAGRSTEAFF. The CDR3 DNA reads TGCGCCAGCAGCTTGGATGCAGGGCGTAGCACTGAAGCTTTCTTT.

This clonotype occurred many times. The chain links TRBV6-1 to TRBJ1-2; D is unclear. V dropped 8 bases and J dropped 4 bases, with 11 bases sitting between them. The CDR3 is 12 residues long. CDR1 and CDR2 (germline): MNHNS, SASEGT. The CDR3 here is CASDSAVYGYTF. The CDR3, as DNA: TGTGCCAGCGATTCGGCAGTCTATGGCTACACCTTC.

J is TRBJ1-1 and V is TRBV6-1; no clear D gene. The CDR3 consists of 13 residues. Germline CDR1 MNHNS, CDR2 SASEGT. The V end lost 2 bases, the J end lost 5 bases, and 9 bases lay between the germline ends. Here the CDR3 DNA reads TGTGCCAGCAGTGAATTATCAAAAACTGAAGCTTTCTTT. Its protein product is CASSELSKTEAFF.

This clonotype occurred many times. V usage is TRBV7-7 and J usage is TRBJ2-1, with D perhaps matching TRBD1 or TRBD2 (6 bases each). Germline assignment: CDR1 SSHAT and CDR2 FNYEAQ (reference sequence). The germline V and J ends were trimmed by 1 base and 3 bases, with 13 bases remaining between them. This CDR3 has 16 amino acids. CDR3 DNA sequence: TGTGCCAGCAGCTTAGTTGGAGGGGGAGACTACAATGAGCAGTTCTTC. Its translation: CASSLVGGGDYNEQFF.

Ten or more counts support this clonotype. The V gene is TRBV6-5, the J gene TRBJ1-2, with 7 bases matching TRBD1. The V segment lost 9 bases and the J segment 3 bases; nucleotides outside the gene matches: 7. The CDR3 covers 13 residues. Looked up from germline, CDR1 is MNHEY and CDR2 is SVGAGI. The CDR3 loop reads CASQGDKDYGYTF. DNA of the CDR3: TGTGCCAGTCAGGGGGATAAGGACTATGGCTACACCTTC.

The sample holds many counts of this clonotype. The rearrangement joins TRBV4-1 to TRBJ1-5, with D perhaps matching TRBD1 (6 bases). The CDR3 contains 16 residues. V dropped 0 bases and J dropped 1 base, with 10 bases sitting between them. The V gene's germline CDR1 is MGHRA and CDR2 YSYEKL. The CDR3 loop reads CASSQEGGASNQPQHF. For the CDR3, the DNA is TGCGCCAGCAGCCAAGAGGGGGGGGCGAGCAATCAGCCCCAGCATTTT.

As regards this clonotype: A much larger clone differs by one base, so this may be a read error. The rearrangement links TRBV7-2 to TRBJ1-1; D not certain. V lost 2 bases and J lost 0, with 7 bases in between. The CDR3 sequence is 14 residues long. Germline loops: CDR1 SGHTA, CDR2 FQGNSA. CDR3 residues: CASSLLVVNTEAFF. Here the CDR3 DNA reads TGTGCCAGCAGCTTACTCGTGGTGAACACTGAAGCTTTCTTT.

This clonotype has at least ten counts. The chain's CDR3 is CASSLVGRGRYSGANVLTF. CDR3 nucleotides: TGTGCCAGCAGCTTGGTCGGGCGCGGAAGATACTCTGGGGCCAACGTCCTGACTTTC. The J gene is TRBJ2-6, the V gene TRBV5-6; D remains unclear. V shed 0 bases and J shed 0 bases, with 16 bases lying between them. Looked up from germline, CDR1 is SGHDT and CDR2 is YYEEEE. The CDR3 contains 19 residues.

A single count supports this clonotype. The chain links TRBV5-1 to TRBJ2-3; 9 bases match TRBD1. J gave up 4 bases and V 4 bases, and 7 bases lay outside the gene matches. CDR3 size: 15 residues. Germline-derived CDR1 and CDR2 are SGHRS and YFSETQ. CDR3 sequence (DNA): TGCGCCAGCAGCCCTAGGACAGGGGATTCAGATACGCAGTATTTT. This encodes CASSPRTGDSDTQYF.

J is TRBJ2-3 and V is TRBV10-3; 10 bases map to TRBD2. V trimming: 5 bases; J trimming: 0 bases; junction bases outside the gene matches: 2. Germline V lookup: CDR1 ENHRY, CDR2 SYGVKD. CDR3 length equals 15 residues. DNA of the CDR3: TGTGCCATCAGTACGACTAGCGGGAGCACAGATACGCAGTATTTT. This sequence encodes CAISTTSGSTDTQYF.

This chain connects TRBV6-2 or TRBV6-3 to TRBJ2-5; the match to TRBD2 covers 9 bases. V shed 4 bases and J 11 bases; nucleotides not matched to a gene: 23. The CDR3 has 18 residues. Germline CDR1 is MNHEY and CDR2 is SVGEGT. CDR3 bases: TGTGCCAGCAGTTCAACCTCTTTCCGAGCGGGGGGTCGCGAGGAGCAGTACTTC. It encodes CASSSTSFRAGGREEQYF.

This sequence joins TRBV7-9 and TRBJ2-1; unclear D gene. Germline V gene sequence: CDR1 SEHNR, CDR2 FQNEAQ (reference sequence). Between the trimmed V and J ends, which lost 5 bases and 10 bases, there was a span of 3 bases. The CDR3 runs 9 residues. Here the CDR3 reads CASSPEQFF. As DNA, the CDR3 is TGTGCCAGCAGCCCGGAGCAGTTCTTC.